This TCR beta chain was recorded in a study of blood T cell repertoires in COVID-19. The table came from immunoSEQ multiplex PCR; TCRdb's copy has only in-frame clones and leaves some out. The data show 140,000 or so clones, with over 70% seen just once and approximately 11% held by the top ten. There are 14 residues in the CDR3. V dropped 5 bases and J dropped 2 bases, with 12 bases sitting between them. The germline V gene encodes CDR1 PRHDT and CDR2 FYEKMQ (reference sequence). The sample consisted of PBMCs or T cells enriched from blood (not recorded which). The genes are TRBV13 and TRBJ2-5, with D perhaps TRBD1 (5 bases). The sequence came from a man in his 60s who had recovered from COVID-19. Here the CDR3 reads CASSEWTTQETQYF. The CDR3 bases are TGTGCCAGCAGCGAATGGACAACTCAAGAGACCCAGTACTTC.